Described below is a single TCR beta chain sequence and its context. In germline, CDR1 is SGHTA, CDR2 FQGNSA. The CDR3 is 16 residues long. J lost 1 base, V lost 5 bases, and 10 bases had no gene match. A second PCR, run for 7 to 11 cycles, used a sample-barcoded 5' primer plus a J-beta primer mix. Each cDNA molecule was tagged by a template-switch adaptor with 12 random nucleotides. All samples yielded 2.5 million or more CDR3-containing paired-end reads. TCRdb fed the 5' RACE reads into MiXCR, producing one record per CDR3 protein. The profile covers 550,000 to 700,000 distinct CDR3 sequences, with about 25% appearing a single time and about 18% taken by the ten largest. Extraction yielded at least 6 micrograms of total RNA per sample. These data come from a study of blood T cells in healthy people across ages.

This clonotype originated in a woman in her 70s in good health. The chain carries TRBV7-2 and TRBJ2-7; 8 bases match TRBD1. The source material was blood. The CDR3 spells CASSPGAGQGSYEQYF. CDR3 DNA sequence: TGTGCCAGCAGCCCAGGGGCTGGACAGGGATCCTACGAGCAGTACTTC.